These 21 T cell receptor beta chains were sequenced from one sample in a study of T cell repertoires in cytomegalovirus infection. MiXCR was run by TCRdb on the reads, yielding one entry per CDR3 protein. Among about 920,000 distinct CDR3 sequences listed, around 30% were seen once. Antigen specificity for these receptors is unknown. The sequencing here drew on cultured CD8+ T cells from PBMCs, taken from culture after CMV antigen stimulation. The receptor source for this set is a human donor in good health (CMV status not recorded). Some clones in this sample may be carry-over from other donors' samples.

CDR3 amino acids: CSARTTETYEQYF. CDR3 in DNA: TGCAGTGCTAGAACCACCGAGACCTACGAGCAGTACTTC. The V and J genes are TRBV20-1 and TRBJ2-7; no reliable D call. Germline-derived CDR1 and CDR2 are DFQATT and SNEGSKA (reference sequence). CDR3 length: 13 residues. The V end lost 2 bases, the J end lost 2 bases, and 10 bases lay between the germline ends.

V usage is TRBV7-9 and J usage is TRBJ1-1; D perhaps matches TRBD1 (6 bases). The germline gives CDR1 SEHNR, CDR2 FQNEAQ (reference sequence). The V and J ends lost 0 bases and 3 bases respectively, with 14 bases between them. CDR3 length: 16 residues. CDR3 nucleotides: TGTGCCAGCAGCTTAGCAACCAATTCAGGGGACACTGAAGCTTTCTTT. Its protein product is CASSLATNSGDTEAFF.

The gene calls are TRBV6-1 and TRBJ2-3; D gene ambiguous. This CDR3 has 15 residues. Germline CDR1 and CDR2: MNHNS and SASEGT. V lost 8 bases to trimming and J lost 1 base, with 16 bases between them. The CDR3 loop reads CASGYRERGTDTQYF. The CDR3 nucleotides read TGTGCCAGCGGATATAGGGAAAGAGGCACAGATACGCAGTATTTT.

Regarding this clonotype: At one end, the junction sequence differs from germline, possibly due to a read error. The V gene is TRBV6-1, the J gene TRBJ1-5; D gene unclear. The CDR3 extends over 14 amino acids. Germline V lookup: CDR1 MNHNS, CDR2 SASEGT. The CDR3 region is CVSSEAYSNQPQHF. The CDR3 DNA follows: TGTGTCAGCAGTGAAGCGTATTCCAATCAGCCCCAGCATTTT.

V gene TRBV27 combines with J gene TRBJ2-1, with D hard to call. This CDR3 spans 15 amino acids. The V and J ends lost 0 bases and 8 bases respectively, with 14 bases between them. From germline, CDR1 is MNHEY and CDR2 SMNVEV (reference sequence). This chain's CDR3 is CASSLSVYLDHEQFF. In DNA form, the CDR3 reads TGTGCCAGCAGTTTATCGGTCTACTTAGACCATGAGCAGTTCTTC.

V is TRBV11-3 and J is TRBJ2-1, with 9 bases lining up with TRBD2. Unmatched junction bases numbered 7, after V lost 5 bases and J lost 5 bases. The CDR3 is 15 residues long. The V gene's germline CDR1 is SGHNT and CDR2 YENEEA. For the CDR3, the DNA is TGTGCCAGCAGCCCCGAGGCGGGGGGGCACAATGAGCAGTTCTTC. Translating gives CASSPEAGGHNEQFF.

The CDR3 spells CASRTGTSGTGELFF. The CDR3 DNA reads TGTGCCAGCAGAACCGGGACTAGCGGTACCGGGGAGCTGTTTTTT. V gene TRBV5-4 combines with J gene TRBJ2-2; 11 nucleotides agree with TRBD2. V shed 5 bases, J shed 5 bases, and the junction held 5 bases outside the gene matches. This CDR3 comprises 15 residues. Per germline, CDR1 SGHNT and CDR2 YYREEE (reference sequence).

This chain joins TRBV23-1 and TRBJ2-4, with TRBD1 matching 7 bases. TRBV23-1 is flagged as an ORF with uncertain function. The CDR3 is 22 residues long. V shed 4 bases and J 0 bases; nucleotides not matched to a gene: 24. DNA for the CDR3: TGCGCCAGCAGTCCCCGGGACAGCGCTATCAATCCTCAGCCCAAAGCCAAAAACATTCAGTACTTC. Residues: CASSPRDSAINPQPKAKNIQYF.

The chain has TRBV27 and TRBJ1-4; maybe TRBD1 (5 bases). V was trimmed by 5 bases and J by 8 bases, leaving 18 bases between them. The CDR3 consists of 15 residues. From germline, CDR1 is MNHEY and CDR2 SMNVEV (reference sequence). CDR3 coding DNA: TGTGCCAGCAGTCCCCGCGCAGGGCGTCGCGAAAAACTGTTTTTT. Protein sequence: CASSPRAGRREKLFF.

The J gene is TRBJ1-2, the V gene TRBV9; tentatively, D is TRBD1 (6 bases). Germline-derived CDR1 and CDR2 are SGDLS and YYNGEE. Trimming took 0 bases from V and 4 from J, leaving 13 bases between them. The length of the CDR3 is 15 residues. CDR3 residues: CASSVGGGRSYGYTF. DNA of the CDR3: TGTGCCAGCAGCGTAGGCGGGGGGCGCTCCTATGGCTACACCTTC. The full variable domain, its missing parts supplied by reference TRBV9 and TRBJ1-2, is DSGVTQTPKHLITATGQRVTLRCSPRSGDLSVYWYQQSLDQGLQFLIQYYNGEERAKGNILERFSAQQFPDLHSELNLSSLELGDSALYFCASSVGGGRSYGYTFGSGTRLTVV.

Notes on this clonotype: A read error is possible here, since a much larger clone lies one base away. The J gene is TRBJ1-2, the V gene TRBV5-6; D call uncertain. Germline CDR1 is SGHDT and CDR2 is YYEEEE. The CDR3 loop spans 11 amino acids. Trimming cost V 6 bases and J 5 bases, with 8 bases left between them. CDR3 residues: CASKGGYGYTF. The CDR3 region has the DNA TGTGCCAGCAAAGGAGGGTATGGCTACACCTTC.

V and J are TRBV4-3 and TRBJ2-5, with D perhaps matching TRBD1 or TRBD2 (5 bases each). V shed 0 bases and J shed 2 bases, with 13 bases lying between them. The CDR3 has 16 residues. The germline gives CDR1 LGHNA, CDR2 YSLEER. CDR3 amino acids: CASSQDKWDGQETQYF. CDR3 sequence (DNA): TGCGCCAGCAGCCAAGATAAATGGGACGGTCAAGAGACCCAGTACTTC.

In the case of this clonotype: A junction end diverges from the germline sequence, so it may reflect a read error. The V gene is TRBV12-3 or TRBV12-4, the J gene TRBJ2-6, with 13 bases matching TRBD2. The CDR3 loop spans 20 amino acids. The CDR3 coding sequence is TGTGTCAGCAGTCCCGGACTAGCGGGGGACCCCTTCTCTGGGGCCAACGTCCTGACTTTC. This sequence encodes CVSSPGLAGDPFSGANVLTF.

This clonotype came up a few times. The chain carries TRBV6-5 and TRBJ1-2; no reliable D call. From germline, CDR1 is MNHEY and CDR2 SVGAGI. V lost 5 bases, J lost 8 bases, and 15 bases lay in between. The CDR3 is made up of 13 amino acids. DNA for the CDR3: TGTGCCAGCAGTCCCGCGGCCCTGGAGGGCTACACCTTC. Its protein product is CASSPAALEGYTF.

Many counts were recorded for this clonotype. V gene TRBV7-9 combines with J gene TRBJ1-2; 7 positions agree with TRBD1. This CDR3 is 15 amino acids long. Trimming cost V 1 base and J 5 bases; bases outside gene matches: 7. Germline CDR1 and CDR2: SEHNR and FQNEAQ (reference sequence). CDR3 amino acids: CASSLGAPGQYGYTF. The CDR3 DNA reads TGTGCCAGCAGCTTAGGGGCCCCGGGACAGTATGGCTACACCTTC.

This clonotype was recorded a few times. Written as DNA, the CDR3 is TGTGCCAGCAGTTTTGAACAGAACCCAGATACGCAGTATTTT. Protein sequence: CASSFEQNPDTQYF. The rearrangement uses TRBV12-3 or TRBV12-4 and TRBJ2-3; no reliable D call. Trimming took off 3 bases at V and 4 bases at J, with 11 bases between the two ends. This CDR3 is 14 amino acids long.

CDR3 protein: CASSGIQAGNYNEQFF. The CDR3 DNA reads as TGTGCCAGCAGCGGTATACAGGCAGGGAATTACAATGAGCAGTTCTTC. The chain uses TRBV7-6 and TRBJ2-1, with a possible D match to TRBD1 (5 bases). V shed 5 bases and J shed 4 bases, with 18 bases lying between them. Germline V CDR1 and CDR2: SGHVS, FNYEAQ. CDR3 length: 16 amino acids.

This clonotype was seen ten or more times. This CDR3 reads CASSSLGGAVDEQFF. The CDR3 DNA follows: TGTGCCAGCAGCTCTCTCGGGGGTGCGGTCGATGAGCAGTTCTTC. V is TRBV11-1 and J is TRBJ2-1, with D perhaps matching TRBD2 (6 bases). Trimming stripped 4 bases from V and 8 bases from J, with 18 bases between. From germline, CDR1 is SGHAT and CDR2 FQDESV (reference sequence). There are 15 residues in the CDR3.

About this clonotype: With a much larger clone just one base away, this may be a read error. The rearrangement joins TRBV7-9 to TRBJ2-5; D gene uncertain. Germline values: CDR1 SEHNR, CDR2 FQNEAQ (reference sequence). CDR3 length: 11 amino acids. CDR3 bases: TGTGTCAGCAGCATTAAAGAGACCCAGTACTTC. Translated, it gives CVSSIKETQYF.

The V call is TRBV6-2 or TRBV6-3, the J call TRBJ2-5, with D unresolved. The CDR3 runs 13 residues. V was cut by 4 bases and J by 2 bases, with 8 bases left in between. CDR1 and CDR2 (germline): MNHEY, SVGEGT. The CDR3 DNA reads TGTGCCAGCAGTTTAAGTTGGCAAGAGACCCAGTACTTC. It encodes CASSLSWQETQYF.

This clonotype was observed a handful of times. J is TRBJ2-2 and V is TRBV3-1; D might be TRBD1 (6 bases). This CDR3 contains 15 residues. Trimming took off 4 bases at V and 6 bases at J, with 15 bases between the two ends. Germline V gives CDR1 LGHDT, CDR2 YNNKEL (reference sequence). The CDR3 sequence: CASSPPGVGAGELFF. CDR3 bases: TGTGCCAGCAGCCCTCCAGGGGTCGGAGCCGGGGAGCTGTTTTTT.